Sequencing of this T cell receptor (beta chain) was carried out in a study of T cells in tuberculosis. Turning to the study itself: CD1B tetramers identified T cells specific for mycobacterial lipid GMM.

The germline V and J ends were trimmed by 0 bases and 5 bases, with 5 bases remaining between them. The CDR3 is 12 amino acids. CDR1 is MGHRA and CDR2 is YSYEKL in the germline V gene. Assay: immunoSEQ multiplex PCR; the TCRdb copy retains only in-frame clones and omits some. The profile shows more than 35,000 clones, more than 85% of them singletons. What was sequenced was PBMCs. The TCR originated in a donor between 10 and 29 years old with latent tuberculosis or without tuberculosis infection. This chain uses TRBV4-1 with TRBJ2-7; no clear D gene. The CDR3 sequence is CASSQESDEQYF. As DNA, the CDR3 is TGCGCCAGCAGCCAAGAGAGCGACGAGCAGTACTTC.